This T cell receptor (beta chain) emerged from a study of cytomegalovirus exposure and HLA in healthy donors. Findings and caveats of the study: Roughly uniform depth of sequencing across donors was assumed in presence/absence analyses. CMV antigen specificity was confirmed in vitro for three CMV-associated chains. In an earlier analysis, productive rearrangement rates for most beta V segments clustered near 87% or 30%. In a later analysis, CMV-associated beta chains were mostly HLA-associated, it appeared.

The sample holds a few counts of this clone. Antigen specificity is unknown. The length of the CDR3 is 13 residues. Germline V gene data show CDR1 as SQVTM and CDR2 as ANQGSEA. V lost 1 base and J 4 bases, leaving 10 bases between the germline ends. It was with 60 Vbeta and 13 Jbeta primers that the PCR ran. Sequencing used immunoSEQ multiplex PCR; TCRdb keeps in-frame clones, though not all of them. The sample contains 100,000 to 150,000 clones, around 79% of which appear only once. The sequenced sample consisted of PBMCs. V is TRBV29-1 and J is TRBJ1-2; weak D call: TRBD1 (5 bases). This receptor was taken from a middle-aged woman in good health and CMV-seronegative. CDR3 protein: CSVEGLQAYGYTF. As DNA, the CDR3 is TGCAGCGTTGAAGGGTTACAGGCCTATGGCTACACCTTC.